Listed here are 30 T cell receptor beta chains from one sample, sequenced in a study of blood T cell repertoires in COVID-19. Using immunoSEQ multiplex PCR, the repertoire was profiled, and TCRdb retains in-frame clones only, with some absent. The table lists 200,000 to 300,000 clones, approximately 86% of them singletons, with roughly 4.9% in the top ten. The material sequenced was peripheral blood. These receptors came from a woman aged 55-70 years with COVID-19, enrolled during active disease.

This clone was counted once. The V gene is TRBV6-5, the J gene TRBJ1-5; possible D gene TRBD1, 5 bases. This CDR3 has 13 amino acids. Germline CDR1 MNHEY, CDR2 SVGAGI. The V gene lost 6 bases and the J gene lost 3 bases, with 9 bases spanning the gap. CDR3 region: CASRDILNQPQHF. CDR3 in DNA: TGTGCCAGCAGGGACATACTCAATCAGCCCCAGCATTTT.

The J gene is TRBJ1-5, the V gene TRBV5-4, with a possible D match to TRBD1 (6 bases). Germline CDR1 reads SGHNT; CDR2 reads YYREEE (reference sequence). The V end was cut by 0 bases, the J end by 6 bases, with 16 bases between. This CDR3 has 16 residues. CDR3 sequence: CASSLVWGGRGQPQHF. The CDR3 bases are TGTGCCAGCAGCTTGGTTTGGGGGGGGCGCGGTCAGCCCCAGCATTTT.

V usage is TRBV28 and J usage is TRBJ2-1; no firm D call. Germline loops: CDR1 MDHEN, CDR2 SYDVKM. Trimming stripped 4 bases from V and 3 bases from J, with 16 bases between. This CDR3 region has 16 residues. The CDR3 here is CASSSSSSAVYNEQFF. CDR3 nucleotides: TGTGCCAGCAGTTCATCCAGCAGCGCCGTCTACAATGAGCAGTTCTTC.

CDR3: CASSPGQVDTEAFF. The CDR3 DNA follows: TGTGCCAGCAGCCCGGGACAGGTAGACACTGAAGCTTTCTTT. The chain combines TRBV7-8 with TRBJ1-1; 8 nucleotides line up with TRBD1. This CDR3 contains 14 residues. Germline CDR1 and CDR2: SGHVS and FQNEAQ. The V gene end was trimmed by 5 bases and the J gene end by 3 bases; junction bases not matched to a gene: 5.

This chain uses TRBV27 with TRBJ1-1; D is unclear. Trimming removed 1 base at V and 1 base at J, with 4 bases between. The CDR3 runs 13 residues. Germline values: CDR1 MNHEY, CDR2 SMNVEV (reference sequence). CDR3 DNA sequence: TGTGCCAGCAGTTTATTACAGAACACTGAAGCTTTCTTT. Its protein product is CASSLLQNTEAFF.

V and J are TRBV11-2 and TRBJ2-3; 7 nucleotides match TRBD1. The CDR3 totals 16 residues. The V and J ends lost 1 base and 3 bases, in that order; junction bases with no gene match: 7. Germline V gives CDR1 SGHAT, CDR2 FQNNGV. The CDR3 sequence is CASSLGGPQGTDTQYF. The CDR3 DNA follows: TGTGCCAGCAGCTTAGGGGGGCCACAGGGGACAGATACGCAGTATTTT. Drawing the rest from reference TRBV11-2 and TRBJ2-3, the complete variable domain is EAGVAQSPRYKIIEKRQSVAFWCNPISGHATLYWYQQILGQGPKLLIQFQNNGVVDDSQLPKDRFSAERLKGVDSTLKIQPAKLEDSAVYLCASSLGGPQGTDTQYFGPGTRLTVL.

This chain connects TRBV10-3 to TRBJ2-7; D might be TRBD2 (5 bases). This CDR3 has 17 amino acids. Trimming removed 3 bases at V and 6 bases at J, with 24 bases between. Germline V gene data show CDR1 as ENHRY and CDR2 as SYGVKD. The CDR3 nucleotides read TGTGCCATCAGTGATAATGAGGGTAAGGTTGGGGTTGGCGAGCAGTACTTC. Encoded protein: CAISDNEGKVGVGEQYF.

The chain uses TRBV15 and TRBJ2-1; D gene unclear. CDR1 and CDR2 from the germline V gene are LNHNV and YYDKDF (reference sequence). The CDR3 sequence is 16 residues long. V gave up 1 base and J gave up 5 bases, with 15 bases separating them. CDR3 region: CATSRVWSSEDNEQFF. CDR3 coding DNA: TGTGCCACCAGCAGAGTCTGGAGCTCGGAAGACAATGAGCAGTTCTTC.

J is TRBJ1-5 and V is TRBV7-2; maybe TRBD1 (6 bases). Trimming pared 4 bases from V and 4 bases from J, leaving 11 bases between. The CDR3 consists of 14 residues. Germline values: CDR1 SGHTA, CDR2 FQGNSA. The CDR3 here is CASSSQGSNQPQHF. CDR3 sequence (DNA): TGTGCCAGCAGCTCTCAGGGGTCGAATCAGCCCCAGCATTTT.

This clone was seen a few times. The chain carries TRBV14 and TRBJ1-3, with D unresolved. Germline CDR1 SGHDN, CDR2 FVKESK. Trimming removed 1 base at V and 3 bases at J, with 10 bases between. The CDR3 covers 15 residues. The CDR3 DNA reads TGTGCCAGCAGCCAAGTAGGAGGGTTTGGAAACACCATATATTTT. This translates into CASSQVGGFGNTIYF.

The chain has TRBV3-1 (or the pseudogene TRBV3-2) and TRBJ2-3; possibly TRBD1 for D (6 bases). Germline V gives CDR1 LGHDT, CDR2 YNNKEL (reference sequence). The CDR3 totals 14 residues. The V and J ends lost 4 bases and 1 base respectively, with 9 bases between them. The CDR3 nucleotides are TGTGCCAGCAGCCGGGACACAGGCACAGATACGCAGTATTTT. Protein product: CASSRDTGTDTQYF.

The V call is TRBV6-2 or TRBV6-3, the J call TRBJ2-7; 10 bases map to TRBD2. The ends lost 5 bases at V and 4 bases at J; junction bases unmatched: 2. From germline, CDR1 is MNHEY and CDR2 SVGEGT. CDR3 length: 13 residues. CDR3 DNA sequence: TGTGCCAGCAGTGTTAGCGGGAGGTACGAGCAGTACTTC. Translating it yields CASSVSGRYEQYF.

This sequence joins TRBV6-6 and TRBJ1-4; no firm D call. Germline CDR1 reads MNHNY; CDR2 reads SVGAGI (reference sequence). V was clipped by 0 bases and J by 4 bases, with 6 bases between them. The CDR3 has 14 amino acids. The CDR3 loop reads CASSYSGSNEKLFF. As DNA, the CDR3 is TGTGCCAGCAGTTACTCAGGGAGTAATGAAAAACTGTTTTTT.

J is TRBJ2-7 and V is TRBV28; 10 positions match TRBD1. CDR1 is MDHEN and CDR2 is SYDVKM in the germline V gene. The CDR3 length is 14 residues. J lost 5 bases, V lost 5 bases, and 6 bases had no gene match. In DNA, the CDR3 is TGTGCCAGCAGTCGACAGGGGGCCACAGACGAGCAGTACTTC. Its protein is CASSRQGATDEQYF.

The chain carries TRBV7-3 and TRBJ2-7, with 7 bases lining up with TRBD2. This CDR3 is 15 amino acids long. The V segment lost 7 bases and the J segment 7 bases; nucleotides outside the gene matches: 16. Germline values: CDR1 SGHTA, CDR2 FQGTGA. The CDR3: CASNEGSGGSREQYF. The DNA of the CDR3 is TGTGCCAGCAACGAAGGGTCCGGCGGGAGTCGGGAGCAGTACTTC. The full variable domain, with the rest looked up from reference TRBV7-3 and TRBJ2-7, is GAGVSQTPSNKVTEKGKYVELRCDPISGHTALYWYRQSLGQGPEFLIYFQGTGAADDSGLPNDRFFAVRPEGSVSTLKIQRTERGDSAVYLCASNEGSGGSREQYFGPGTRLTVT.

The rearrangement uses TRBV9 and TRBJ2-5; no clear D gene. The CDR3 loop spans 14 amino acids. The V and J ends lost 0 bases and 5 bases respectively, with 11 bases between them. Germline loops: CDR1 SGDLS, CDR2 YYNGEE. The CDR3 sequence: CASSVGRSRETQYF. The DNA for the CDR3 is TGTGCCAGCAGCGTAGGCAGGTCCAGGGAGACCCAGTACTTC.

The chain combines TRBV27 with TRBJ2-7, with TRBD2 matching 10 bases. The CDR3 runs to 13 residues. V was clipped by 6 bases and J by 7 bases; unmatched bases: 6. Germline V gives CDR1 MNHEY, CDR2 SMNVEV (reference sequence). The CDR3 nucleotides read TGTGCCAGCAGAATGCTAGCGGGAGTGGAGCAGTACTTC. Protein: CASRMLAGVEQYF.

CDR3 residues: CASSQDGTGGEPQHF. CDR3 nucleotides: TGTGCCAGCAGCCAAGATGGAACAGGGGGCGAGCCCCAGCATTTT. The chain couples TRBV4-2 to TRBJ1-5; 9 bases agree with TRBD1. The germline V gene encodes CDR1 LGHNA and CDR2 YNFKEQ. CDR3 length: 15 residues. V shed 0 bases and J 8 bases; nucleotides not matched to a gene: 5.

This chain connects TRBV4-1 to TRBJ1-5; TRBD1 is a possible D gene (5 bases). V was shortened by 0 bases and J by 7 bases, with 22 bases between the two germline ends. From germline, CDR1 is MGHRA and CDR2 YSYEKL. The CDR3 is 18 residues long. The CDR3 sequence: CASSQDLGRALFYQPQHF. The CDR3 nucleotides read TGCGCCAGCAGCCAAGATCTCGGCAGGGCTTTATTTTACCAGCCCCAGCATTTT.

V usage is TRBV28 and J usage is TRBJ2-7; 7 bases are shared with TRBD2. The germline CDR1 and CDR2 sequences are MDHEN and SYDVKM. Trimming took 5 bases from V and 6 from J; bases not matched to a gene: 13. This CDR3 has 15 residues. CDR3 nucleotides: TGTGCCAGCAGTCCCGAGACTAGCTCCGGCTCCGAGCAGTACTTC. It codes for CASSPETSSGSEQYF.

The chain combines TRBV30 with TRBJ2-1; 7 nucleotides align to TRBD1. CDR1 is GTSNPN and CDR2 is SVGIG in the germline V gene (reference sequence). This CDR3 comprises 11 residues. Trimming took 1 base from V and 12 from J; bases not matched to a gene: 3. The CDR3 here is CAWSGPGGQFF. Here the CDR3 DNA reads TGTGCCTGGAGTGGGCCAGGGGGGCAGTTCTTC.

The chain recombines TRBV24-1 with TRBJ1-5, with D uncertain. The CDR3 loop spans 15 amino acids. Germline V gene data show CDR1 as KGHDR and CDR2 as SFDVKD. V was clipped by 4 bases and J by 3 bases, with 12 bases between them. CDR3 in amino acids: CATSDPSGDNQPQHF. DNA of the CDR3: TGTGCCACCAGTGACCCCTCCGGGGACAATCAGCCCCAGCATTTT.

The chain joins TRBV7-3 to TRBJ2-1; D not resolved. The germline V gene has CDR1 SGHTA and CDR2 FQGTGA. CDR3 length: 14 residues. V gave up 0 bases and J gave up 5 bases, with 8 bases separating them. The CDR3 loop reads CASSLTAGDNEQFF. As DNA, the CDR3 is TGTGCCAGCAGCTTAACAGCCGGAGACAATGAGCAGTTCTTC. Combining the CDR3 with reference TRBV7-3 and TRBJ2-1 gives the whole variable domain GAGVSQTPSNKVTEKGKYVELRCDPISGHTALYWYRQSLGQGPEFLIYFQGTGAADDSGLPNDRFFAVRPEGSVSTLKIQRTERGDSAVYLCASSLTAGDNEQFFGPGTRLTVL.

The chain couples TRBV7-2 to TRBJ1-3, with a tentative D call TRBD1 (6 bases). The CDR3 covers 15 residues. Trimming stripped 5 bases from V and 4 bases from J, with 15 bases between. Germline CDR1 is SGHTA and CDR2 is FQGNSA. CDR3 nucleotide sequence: TGTGCCAGCAGCACCCACAGGGAGAGCGGAAACACCATATATTTT. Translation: CASSTHRESGNTIYF.

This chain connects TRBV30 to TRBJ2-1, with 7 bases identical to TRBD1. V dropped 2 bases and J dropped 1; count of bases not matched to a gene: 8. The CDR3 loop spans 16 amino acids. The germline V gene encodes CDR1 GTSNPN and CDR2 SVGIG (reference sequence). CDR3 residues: CAWSTRQGRSYNEQFF. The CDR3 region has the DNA TGTGCCTGGAGTACACGACAGGGTCGTTCCTACAATGAGCAGTTCTTC.

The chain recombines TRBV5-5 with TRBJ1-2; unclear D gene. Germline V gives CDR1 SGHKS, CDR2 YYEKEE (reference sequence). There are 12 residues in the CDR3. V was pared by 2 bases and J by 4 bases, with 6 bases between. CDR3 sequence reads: CASSFHSYGYTF. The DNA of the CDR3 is TGTGCCAGCAGCTTTCATAGCTATGGCTACACCTTC.

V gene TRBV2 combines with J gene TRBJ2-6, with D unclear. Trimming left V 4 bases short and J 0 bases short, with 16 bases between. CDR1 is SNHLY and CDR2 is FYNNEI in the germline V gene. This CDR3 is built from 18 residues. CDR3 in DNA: TGTGCCAGCAGTGTGATGAGACAAGCTACCTCTGGGGCCAACGTCCTGACTTTC. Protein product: CASSVMRQATSGANVLTF.

The CDR3 is CASSRDGGDTQYF. The DNA of the CDR3 is TGCGCCAGCAGCCGGGACGGGGGAGATACGCAGTATTTT. V gene TRBV4-3 combines with J gene TRBJ2-3; possible D gene TRBD2, 6 bases. Trimming left V 4 bases short and J 5 bases short, with 10 bases between. This CDR3 has 13 amino acids. CDR1 is LGHNA and CDR2 is YSLEER in the germline V gene.

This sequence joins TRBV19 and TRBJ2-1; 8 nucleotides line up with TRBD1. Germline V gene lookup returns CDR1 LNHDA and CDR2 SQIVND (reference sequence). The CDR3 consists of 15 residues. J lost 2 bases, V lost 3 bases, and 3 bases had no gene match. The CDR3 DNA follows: TGTGCCAGTAGTATTACAGGGGGACCCTACAATGAGCAGTTCTTC. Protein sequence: CASSITGGPYNEQFF. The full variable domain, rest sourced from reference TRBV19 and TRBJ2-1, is DGGITQSPKYLFRKEGQNVTLSCEQNLNHDAMYWYRQDPGQGLRLIYYSQIVNDFQKGDIAEGYSVSREKKESFPLTVTSAQKNPTAFYLCASSITGGPYNEQFFGPGTRLTVL.

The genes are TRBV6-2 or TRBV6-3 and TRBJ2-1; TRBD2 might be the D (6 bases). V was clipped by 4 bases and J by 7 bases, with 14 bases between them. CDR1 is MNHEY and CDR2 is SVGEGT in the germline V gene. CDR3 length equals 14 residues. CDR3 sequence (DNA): TGTGCCAGCAGTTCTCTAGCGAGCAAGAATGAGCAGTTCTTC. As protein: CASSSLASKNEQFF.